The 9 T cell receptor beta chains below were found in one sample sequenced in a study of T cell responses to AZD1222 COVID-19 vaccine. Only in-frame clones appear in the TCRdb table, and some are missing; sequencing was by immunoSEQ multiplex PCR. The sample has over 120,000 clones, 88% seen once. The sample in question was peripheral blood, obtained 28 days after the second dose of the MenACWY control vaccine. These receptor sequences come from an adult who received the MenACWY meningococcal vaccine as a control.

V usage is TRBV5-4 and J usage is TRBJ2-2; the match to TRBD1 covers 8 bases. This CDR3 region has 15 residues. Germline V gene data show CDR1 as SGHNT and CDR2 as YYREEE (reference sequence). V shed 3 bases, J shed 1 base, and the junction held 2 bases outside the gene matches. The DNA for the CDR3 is TGTGCCAGCAGCTGGACAGGGTGGAACACCGGGGAGCTGTTTTTT. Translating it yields CASSWTGWNTGELFF.

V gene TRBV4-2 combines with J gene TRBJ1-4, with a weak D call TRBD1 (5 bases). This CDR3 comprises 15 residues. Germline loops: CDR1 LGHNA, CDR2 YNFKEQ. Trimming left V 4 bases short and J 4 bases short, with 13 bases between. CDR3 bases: TGTGCCAGCAGCCTCGGCGGGACGGATAATGAAAAACTGTTTTTT. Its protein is CASSLGGTDNEKLFF.

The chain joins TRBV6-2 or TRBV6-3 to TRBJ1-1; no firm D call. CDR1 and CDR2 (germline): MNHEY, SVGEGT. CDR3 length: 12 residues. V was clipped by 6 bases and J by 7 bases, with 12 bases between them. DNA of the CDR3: TGTGCCAGCAGCGTGAGGTTGGGTGAAGCTTTCTTT. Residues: CASSVRLGEAFF.

This chain's CDR3 is CASSESVYGYTF. The CDR3 nucleotides read TGTGCCAGCAGTGAGTCAGTCTATGGCTACACCTTC. The chain carries TRBV2 and TRBJ1-2; D is uncertain. V lost 3 bases, J lost 4 bases, and 6 bases lay in between. The CDR3 extends over 12 amino acids. CDR1 is SNHLY and CDR2 is FYNNEI in the germline V gene. The complete variable domain, with remaining parts taken from reference TRBV2 and TRBJ1-2, reads EPEVTQTPSHQVTQMGQEVILRCVPISNHLYFYWYRQILGQKVEFLVSFYNNEISEKSEIFDDQFSVERPDGSNFTLKIRSTKLEDSAMYFCASSESVYGYTFGSGTRLTVV.

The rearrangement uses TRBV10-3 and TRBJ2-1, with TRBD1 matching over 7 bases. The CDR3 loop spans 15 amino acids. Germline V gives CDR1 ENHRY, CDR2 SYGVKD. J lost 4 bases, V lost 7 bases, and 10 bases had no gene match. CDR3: CAITAAGTAYNEQFF. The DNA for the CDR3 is TGTGCCATCACCGCTGCCGGGACAGCGTACAATGAGCAGTTCTTC.

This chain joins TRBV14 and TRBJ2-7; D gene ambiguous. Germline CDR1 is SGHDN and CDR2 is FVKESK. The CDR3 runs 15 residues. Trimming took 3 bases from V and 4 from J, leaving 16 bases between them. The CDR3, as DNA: TGTGCCAGCAGCCAGCTAGTAGGACCCCTGTACGAGCAGTACTTC. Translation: CASSQLVGPLYEQYF.

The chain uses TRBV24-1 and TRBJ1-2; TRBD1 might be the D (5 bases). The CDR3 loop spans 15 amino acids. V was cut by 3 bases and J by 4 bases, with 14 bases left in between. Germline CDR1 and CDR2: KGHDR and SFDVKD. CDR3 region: CATSDPLKGVYGYTF. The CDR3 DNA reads TGTGCCACCAGTGATCCCCTCAAAGGGGTCTATGGCTACACCTTC.

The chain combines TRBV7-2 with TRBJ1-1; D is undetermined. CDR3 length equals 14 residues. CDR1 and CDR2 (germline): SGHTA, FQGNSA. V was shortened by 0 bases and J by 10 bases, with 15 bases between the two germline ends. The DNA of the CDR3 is TGTGCCAGCAGCTTAGCTAGGACCCTTGGAGCAGCTTTCTTT. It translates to CASSLARTLGAAFF.

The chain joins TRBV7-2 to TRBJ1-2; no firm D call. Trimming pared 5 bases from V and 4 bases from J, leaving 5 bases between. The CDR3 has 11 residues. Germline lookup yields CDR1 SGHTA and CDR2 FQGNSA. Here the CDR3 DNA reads TGTGCCAGCAGCCCTAGCTATGGCTACACCTTC. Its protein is CASSPSYGYTF.